The source of this T cell receptor beta chain is a study of shared clonotypes between healthy human individuals (TCRdb year 2020). At the level of the whole study: A couple of women and three men aged 18 to 49 years were included in the cohort. For each donor, CD4 naive and CD4 memory were each given three plates, CD8 naive was given two plates, and CD8 memory was given one plate. Blood TCR repertoires of about five healthy adults were deeply sequenced to estimate repertoire size and the extent of clonotype sharing between individuals. To increase sequencing depth and limit assay-specific biases, TCR repertoire library preparation and sequencing were carried out by different laboratories using diverse techniques. Each donor's leukapheresis produced roughly between about 0.9 and 9.5 billion PBMCs. Study-level results and caveats: Naive subsets generally had larger estimated clonotype richness than memory subsets did. When several donors were compared, the shared fraction of clonotypes was around 5% for naive CD4, around 3.6% for naive CD8, 2% to 2.5% for memory CD4, and roughly 0.43% for memory CD8. Because the study included a small number of donors, the genetic and exposure-history diversity represented was limited. Sampling was restricted to blood, and TCR repertoires in tissues likely differ from the TCR repertoires found in blood. Rarefaction of sorted-subset datasets indicated incomplete sequencing despite the large sequencing depth. Compared with non-shared clonotypes, clonotypes shared by all four sorted-subset donors had higher generation probabilities. Pairwise subsampling indicated that sequencing depth was expected to affect the degree of clonotype sharing among donors.

TCR CDR3 regions were amplified from genomic DNA by multiplex PCR using the deep immunoSEQ assay. For each cell subset, the extracted genomic DNA was distributed evenly across all wells of several immunoSEQ 96-well plates, and each plate served as one replicate. Each replicate PCR for sorted subsets received about 220 ng genomic DNA, equal to about 30,000 T cell genomes. The purified libraries were quantified using a Qubit 3.0 fluorometer, sized with a Bioanalyzer 2100, and then quantified again using the KAPA Library Quantification kit. Every immunoSEQ 96-well plate was sequenced on a dedicated single-read 150-cycle Illumina NextSeq 550 flow cell. The paper's processing steps were these. The immunoSEQ output contained only junctional sequences without quality scores, so filtering could not match that applied to full-length reads. To assign V/J genes and CDR3, sequences were annotated using PyIR, a Python wrapper for IgBLAST v1.9, with IMGT germline references. Any read was removed if the V/J assignment was weak (E-value above 1e-6), the CDR3 was missing, or the read contained stop codons, out-of-frame junctions, or ambiguous translated residues. V3J clonotypes were defined as sequences sharing an identical inferred V gene, J gene, and CDR3 amino acid sequence. Percentage overlap between repertoires was computed as shared unique clonotypes divided by the size of the smaller repertoire. Three approaches were used to assess repertoire richness: RTK rarefaction, the Chao1 estimator, and Recon v2.1 estimates of unobserved clonotypes. For all TCRbeta clonotypes obtained by the gDNA method from a few donors, generation probabilities were computed with OLGA. TCRdb took over this immuneACCESS table, retaining in-frame rearrangements with V and J assigned. Such tables are incomplete; in checked studies, under half of the missing clones stem from an unresolved V gene, and the remainder is unexplained. That table furnishes V, J and clone size, whereas the DNA furnished D and trimming. Here the sample has roughly 890,000 clones; about 91% occur a single time. The ten top clones hold around 24% of the sample.

Points on this clone: There is no known antigen for this receptor. Base qualities are not recorded, but no much larger clone differs from it by a single base.

The CDR3 contains 19 residues, cysteine and phenylalanine counted. The CDR3 DNA has 57 bases and is translated from base 1. The germline V and J ends show losses of 4 bases and 1 base respectively, and no gene match explains 10 bases of the junction. Based on the germline V gene, the CDR1 and CDR2 sequences are SGHRS and YFSETQ. CD8 naive samples were obtained by positive selection for CCR7 among CD45RO-negative cells, yielding a CD45RA+CCR7+ population from which TemRA cells were excluded. Donors were healthy HIV-negative adults with no recently reported acute infections or vaccinations. Only Caucasian adults living in Nashville, Tennessee, USA were represented among the donors. Blood was obtained by leukapheresis, after which PBMCs were separated by Ficoll-Histopaque density gradient centrifugation and cryopreserved in liquid nitrogen vapor phase. Analytical flow cytometry was used to check the purity and quantity of every magnetically sorted T cell population. Genomic DNA was isolated from every sorted fraction and measured by UV absorbance on a Nanodrop 2000c.

This receptor chain uses TRBV5-1 and TRBJ2-3, with 15 bases matching TRBD2. Sequenced: naive CD8+ T cells sorted from blood. In the paper's terms, the cell subset or site label means: CD45RA+CCR7+. This receptor was taken from a man aged 30 to 39 in good health. Read as DNA, the sequence is TGCGCCAGCAGCCCAGGACTAGCGGGAGGGAGAGATCGCACAGATACGCAGTATTTT. Its coded protein is CASSPGLAGGRDRTDTQYF.